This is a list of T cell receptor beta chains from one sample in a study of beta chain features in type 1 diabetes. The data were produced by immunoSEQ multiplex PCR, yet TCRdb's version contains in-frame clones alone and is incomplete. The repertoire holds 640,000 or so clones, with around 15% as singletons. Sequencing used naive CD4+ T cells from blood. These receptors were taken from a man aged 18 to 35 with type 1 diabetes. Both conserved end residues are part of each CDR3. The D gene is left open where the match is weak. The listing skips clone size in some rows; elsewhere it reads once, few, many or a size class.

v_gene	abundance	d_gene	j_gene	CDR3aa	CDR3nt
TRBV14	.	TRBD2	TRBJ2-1	CASSRGLVSWGLPYFF	TGTGCCAGCAGCCGAGGACTAGTTAGTTGGGGTCTCCCTTATTTCTTC
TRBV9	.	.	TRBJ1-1	CASSAGHLNTEAFF	TGTGCCAGCAGCGCGGGACACTTGAACACTGAAGCTTTCTTT
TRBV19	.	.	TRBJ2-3	CASSAPGKTDTQYF	TGTGCCAGTAGTGCCCCGGGAAAGACAGATACGCAGTATTTT
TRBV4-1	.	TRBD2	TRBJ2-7	CASSQPVAGLSREQYF	TGCGCCAGCAGCCAACCCGTAGCGGGCTTATCTCGCGAGCAGTACTTC
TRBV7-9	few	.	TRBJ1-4	CASSLRAGAAGEKLFF	TGTGCCAGCAGCTTACGGGCAGGGGCCGCCGGTGAAAAACTGTTTTTT
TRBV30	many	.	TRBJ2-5	CAWGLMELETQYF	TGTGCCTGGGGCCTTATGGAGTTGGAGACCCAGTACTTC
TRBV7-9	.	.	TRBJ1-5	CAWGVQPQHF	TGTGCCTGGGGGGTTCAGCCCCAGCATTTT
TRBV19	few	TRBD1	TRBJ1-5	CASSRDRGPYSNQPQHF	TGTGCCAGTAGCCGGGACAGGGGGCCTTATAGCAATCAGCCCCAGCATTTT
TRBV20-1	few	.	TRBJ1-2	CSAELRGGYTF	TGCAGTGCGGAGTTAAGGGGTGGCTACACCTTC
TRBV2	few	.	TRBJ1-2	CASLDRTNYGYTF	TGTGCCAGCTTAGACAGGACTAACTATGGCTACACCTTC
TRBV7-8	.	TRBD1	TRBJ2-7	CASSLRDRAEEQYF	TGTGCCAGCAGCTTACGGGACAGGGCGGAAGAGCAGTACTTC
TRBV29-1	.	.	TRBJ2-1	CSADRYNEQFF	TGCAGCGCAGACAGATACAATGAGCAGTTCTTC
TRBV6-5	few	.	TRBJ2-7	CASSSDYEQYF	TGTGCCAGCAGTTCCGACTACGAGCAGTACTTC
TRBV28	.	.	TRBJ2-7	CASSLVLARVGEQYF	TGTGCCAGCAGTTTAGTGTTAGCGCGAGTCGGCGAGCAGTACTTC
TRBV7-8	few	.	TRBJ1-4	CASSLVTGYEKLFF	TGTGCCAGCAGCTTAGTGACAGGATATGAAAAACTGTTTTTT
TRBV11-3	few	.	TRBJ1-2	CASSLGLSYGYTF	TGTGCCAGCAGCTTAGGGTTGAGCTATGGCTACACCTTC
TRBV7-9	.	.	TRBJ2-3	CASSLTLGFTDTQYF	TGTGCCAGCAGCTTAACGCTAGGTTTCACAGATACGCAGTATTTT
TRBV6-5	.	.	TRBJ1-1	CASTLKHYTEAFF	TGTGCCAGCACCCTTAAACATTATACTGAAGCTTTCTTT
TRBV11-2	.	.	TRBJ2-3	CASSLVRAVAHTQYF	TGTGCCAGCAGCTTAGTTAGGGCCGTGGCCCATACGCAGTATTTT
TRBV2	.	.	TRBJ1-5	CASSEGPSNQPQHF	TGTGCCAGCAGTGAAGGCCCAAGCAATCAGCCCCAGCATTTT
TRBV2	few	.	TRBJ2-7	CASRVYEQYF	TGTGCCAGCAGAGTCTACGAGCAGTACTTC
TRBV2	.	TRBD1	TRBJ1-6	CASPGTGDSPLHF	TGTGCCAGTCCCGGGACAGGGGATTCACCCCTCCACTTT
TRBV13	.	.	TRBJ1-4	CASSTKRPGTSEKLFF	TGTGCCAGCAGCACTAAGAGGCCCGGGACATCCGAAAAACTGTTTTTT
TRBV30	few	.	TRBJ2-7	CAWSVGAAEEQYF	TGTGCCTGGAGTGTAGGGGCGGCGGAGGAGCAGTACTTC
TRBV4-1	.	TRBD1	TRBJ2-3	CASSEQGLERSDTQYF	TGCGCCAGCAGCGAACAGGGGCTCGAGAGGTCAGATACGCAGTATTTT
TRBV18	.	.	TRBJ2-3	CASSPPGGTDTQYF	TGTGCCAGCTCACCCCCGGGAGGCACAGATACGCAGTATTTT
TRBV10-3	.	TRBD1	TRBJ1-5	CAISPGQGIGQPQHF	TGTGCCATCAGTCCGGGACAGGGAATAGGACAGCCCCAGCATTTT
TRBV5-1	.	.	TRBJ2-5	CASSSGNRAQETQYF	TGCGCCAGCAGCTCAGGGAACAGGGCCCAAGAGACCCAGTACTTC
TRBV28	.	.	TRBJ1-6	CASSFHVGQAPNSPLHF	TGTGCCAGCAGTTTCCATGTTGGGCAGGCTCCAAATTCACCCCTCCACTTT
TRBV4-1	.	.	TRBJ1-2	CSSSQEETGPYGYTF	TGCTCCAGCAGCCAAGAAGAAACAGGGCCCTATGGCTACACCTTC
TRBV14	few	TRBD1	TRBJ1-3	CASSPRTGRDTIYF	TGTGCCAGCAGCCCTCGGACAGGGCGAGACACCATATATTTT
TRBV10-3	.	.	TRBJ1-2	CAKGDGYGYTF	TGTGCCAAAGGGGACGGCTATGGCTACACCTTC
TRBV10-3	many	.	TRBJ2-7	CAISASYEQYF	TGTGCCATCAGTGCCTCCTACGAGCAGTACTTC
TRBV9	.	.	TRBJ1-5	CASSVGPTPQDQPQHF	TGTGCCAGCAGCGTAGGCCCGACACCGCAGGATCAGCCCCAGCATTTT
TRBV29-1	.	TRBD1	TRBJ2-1	CSVEGQGTYNEQFF	TGCAGCGTTGAGGGACAGGGGACCTACAATGAGCAGTTCTTC
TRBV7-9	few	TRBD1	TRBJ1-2	CASSWDSTYGYTF	TGTGCCAGCAGCTGGGACAGTACCTATGGCTACACCTTC
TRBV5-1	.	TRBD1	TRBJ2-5	CASSSTGSETQYF	TGCGCCAGCAGCTCGACAGGGAGTGAGACCCAGTACTTC
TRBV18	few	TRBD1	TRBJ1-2	CASSPKTGDYGYTF	TGTGCCAGCTCACCCAAGACAGGGGACTATGGCTACACCTTC
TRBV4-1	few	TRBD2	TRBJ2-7	CASKTSGPSPEQYF	TGCGCCAGCAAGACTAGCGGACCTTCTCCCGAGCAGTACTTC
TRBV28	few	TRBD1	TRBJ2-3	CASQGAPTDTQYF	TGTGCCAGTCAGGGGGCCCCCACAGATACGCAGTATTTT
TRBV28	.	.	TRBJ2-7	CASSPLRYEQYF	TGTGCCAGCAGTCCTCTACGCTACGAGCAGTACTTC
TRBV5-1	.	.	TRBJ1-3	CASSLDVGNTIYF	TGCGCCAGCAGCTTGGATGTTGGAAACACCATATATTTT
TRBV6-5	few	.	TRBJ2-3	CASSNSGDTQYF	TGTGCCAGCAGTAACTCAGGAGATACGCAGTATTTT
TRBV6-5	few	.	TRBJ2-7	CASSYGGREYEQYF	TGTGCCAGCAGTTACGGCGGACGGGAATACGAGCAGTACTTC
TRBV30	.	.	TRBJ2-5	CAWGNRARGTQYF	TGTGCCTGGGGGAACAGGGCTCGAGGGACCCAGTACTTC
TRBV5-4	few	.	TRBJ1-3	CASSLDPSGSYSGNTIYF	TGTGCCAGCAGCTTGGACCCTTCCGGCAGCTACTCTGGAAACACCATATATTTT
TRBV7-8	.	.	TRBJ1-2	CASSPTPTGGYTF	TGTGCCAGCAGCCCAACCCCGACGGGCGGCTACACCTTC